These 17 T cell receptor beta chains came from one sample sequenced in a study of T-cell memory formation after mild COVID-19. A single record per CDR3 protein comes from TCRdb applying MiXCR to the 5' RACE reads. The sample lists 500,000 to 550,000 distinct CDR3 sequences; approximately 20% were seen once. Sequencing used PBMCs or a T cell subset sorted from them (not recorded which). Receptors were obtained from an adult woman who had mild COVID-19 (a few samples of this study predate the infection). Cell type and time point are not known.

This chain links TRBV12-3 or TRBV12-4 with TRBJ2-3; no clear D gene. The CDR3 runs 15 residues. V was shortened by 5 bases and J by 2 bases, with 14 bases between the two germline ends. In DNA, the CDR3 is TGTGCCAGCAGTCCCCAACAATCTAACACAGATACGCAGTATTTT. As protein: CASSPQQSNTDTQYF.

Here the CDR3 reads CASKLRGGSGANVLTF. The CDR3 bases are TGTGCCAGCAAGTTGCGGGGGGGATCTGGGGCCAACGTCCTGACTTTC. V and J are TRBV12-3 or TRBV12-4 and TRBJ2-6; TRBD2 matches at 9 bases. The CDR3 consists of 16 residues. V shed 7 bases, J shed 1 base, and the junction held 5 bases outside the gene matches.

The sample holds many counts of this clonotype. This chain uses TRBV7-9 with TRBJ2-2; 11 nucleotides line up with TRBD2. The CDR3 contains 15 residues. The germline gives CDR1 SEHNR, CDR2 FQNEAQ (reference sequence). The J segment lost 4 bases and the V segment lost 5 bases, leaving 3 bases of the junction unmatched. The CDR3 region is CASSPSGGITGELFF. Written as DNA, the CDR3 is TGTGCCAGCAGCCCTAGCGGGGGGATCACCGGGGAGCTGTTTTTT.

This clonotype was counted only a few times. The rearrangement joins TRBV3-1 to TRBJ1-2; unclear D gene. The CDR3 loop spans 14 amino acids. Germline V gives CDR1 LGHDT, CDR2 YNNKEL (reference sequence). Trimming removed 4 bases from V and 2 bases from J, with 11 bases in between. In DNA, the CDR3 is TGTGCCAGCAGCCCGGCAGGAAGCAACTATGGCTACACCTTC. Its protein product is CASSPAGSNYGYTF.

The chain carries TRBV12-3 or TRBV12-4 and TRBJ2-3; D gene unclear. This CDR3 region has 14 residues. The ends were cut back, 6 bases at V and 0 bases at J, with 10 bases in the middle. The CDR3 coding sequence is TGTGCCAGCAGCCTTCTTGAGAGCACAGATACGCAGTATTTT. It specifies CASSLLESTDTQYF.

This clonotype was observed a few times. V and J are TRBV9 and TRBJ2-7, with TRBD2 as a possible D gene (5 bases). Germline assignment: CDR1 SGDLS and CDR2 YYNGEE. V was trimmed by 2 bases and J by 3 bases, leaving 15 bases between them. The CDR3 loop spans 15 amino acids. CDR3 coding DNA: TGTGCCAGCAGCGTCGGTAGCGTGGGATACTACGAGCAGTACTTC. Its translation: CASSVGSVGYYEQYF. Drawing the rest from reference TRBV9 and TRBJ2-7, the complete variable domain is DSGVTQTPKHLITATGQRVTLRCSPRSGDLSVYWYQQSLDQGLQFLIQYYNGEERAKGNILERFSAQQFPDLHSELNLSSLELGDSALYFCASSVGSVGYYEQYFGPGTRLTVT.

In this sample, this clonotype turned up a few times. The chain couples TRBV3-1 to TRBJ2-7; 11 bases match TRBD2. V gave up 2 bases and J gave up 5 bases; unmatched junction bases: 8. Germline CDR1 is LGHDT and CDR2 is YNNKEL (reference sequence). The CDR3 contains 16 residues. The CDR3 here is CASSQLIAGGVHEQYF. The CDR3 DNA follows: TGTGCCAGCAGCCAACTTATAGCGGGGGGGGTTCACGAGCAGTACTTC.

The V call is TRBV21-1, the J call TRBJ2-7. TRBV21-1 is recorded as a pseudogene. The CDR3 sequence is 12 residues long. The CDR3 region is CASSNDAYEQYF. DNA of the CDR3: TGTGCCAGCAGCAACGACGCGTACGAGCAGTACTTC.

This clonotype was observed a handful of times. J is TRBJ2-1 and V is TRBV3-1; TRBD2 matches 10 bases. Germline-derived CDR1 and CDR2 are LGHDT and YNNKEL (reference sequence). The CDR3 runs to 16 residues. The V gene end was trimmed by 1 base and the J gene end by 2 bases; junction bases not matched to a gene: 2. In nucleotides, the CDR3 is TGTGCCAGCAGCCAAGGGACTAGCGGAGCCTACAATGAGCAGTTCTTC. Translating it yields CASSQGTSGAYNEQFF.

This clonotype has just a few counts. This chain links TRBV4-3 with TRBJ2-6, with TRBD2 matching over 8 bases. The CDR3 is 17 amino acids. CDR1 and CDR2 (germline): LGHNA, YSLEER. With 1 base clipped from V and 2 bases from J, the junction kept 4 bases outside the gene matches. This CDR3 reads CASSQGSGGPGANVLTF. DNA for the CDR3: TGCGCCAGCAGCCAAGGGAGCGGGGGTCCTGGGGCCAACGTCCTGACTTTC.

The rearrangement uses TRBV24-1 and TRBJ1-2, with D perhaps matching TRBD1 (5 bases). This CDR3 spans 14 amino acids. Germline CDR1 reads KGHDR; CDR2 reads SFDVKD. V was clipped by 3 bases and J by 8 bases, with 15 bases between them. The CDR3 DNA reads as TGTGCCACCAGTGATCGCGACAGCCTAGGGGGCTACACCTTC. It encodes CATSDRDSLGGYTF.

The chain recombines TRBV20-1 with TRBJ1-4; D perhaps matches TRBD1 (5 bases). The V gene's germline CDR1 is DFQATT and CDR2 SNEGSKA (reference sequence). The CDR3 covers 11 residues. V lost 2 bases and J 13 bases, leaving 11 bases between the germline ends. CDR3 sequence: CSARSGRGLFF. For the CDR3, the DNA is TGCAGTGCTAGATCGGGACGAGGACTGTTTTTT.

The J gene is TRBJ1-3, the V gene TRBV20-1, with a tentative D call TRBD1 (5 bases). Germline V CDR1 and CDR2: DFQATT, SNEGSKA (reference sequence). Trimming took 5 bases from V and 0 from J, leaving 5 bases between them. This CDR3 contains 12 residues. As DNA, the CDR3 is TGCAGTGCTGGACACTCTGGAAACACCATATATTTT. It specifies CSAGHSGNTIYF.

In its sample, this clonotype was seen many times. The chain is built from TRBV12-3 or TRBV12-4 and TRBJ2-2; TRBD2 matches 9 bases. This CDR3 spans 16 amino acids. Unmatched junction bases numbered 9, after V lost 6 bases and J lost 4 bases. The CDR3 coding sequence is TGTGCCAGCAGCCGATCCTTAGCGGGAGCCACCGGGGAGCTGTTTTTT. Amino acids: CASSRSLAGATGELFF.

This clonotype was seen only a few times. The gene calls are TRBV4-2 and TRBJ2-3; TRBD1 might be the D (5 bases). The CDR3 has 15 residues. The germline V gene has CDR1 LGHNA and CDR2 YNFKEQ. The ends were cut back, 1 base at V and 2 bases at J, with 10 bases in the middle. The CDR3, as DNA: TGTGCCAGCAGCCAAGGGGGCATGAACACAGATACGCAGTATTTT. Translating gives CASSQGGMNTDTQYF.

This clonotype was counted only a few times. Here the CDR3 DNA reads TGTGCCTGGAGTAGGCATACCATAGCCAAAAACATTCAGTACTTC. It encodes CAWSRHTIAKNIQYF. This chain connects TRBV30 to TRBJ2-4; unclear D gene. The CDR3 is made up of 15 amino acids. Deletions cut 2 bases from V and 0 bases from J, with 11 bases between. CDR1 and CDR2 (germline): GTSNPN, SVGIG (reference sequence).

CDR3 sequence reads: CASSQDMPTGTEAFF. Written as DNA, the CDR3 is TGCGCCAGCAGCCAAGATATGCCCACGGGGACTGAAGCTTTCTTT. V and J are TRBV4-3 and TRBJ1-1; no clear D. V lost 0 bases and J lost 5, with 13 bases in between. CDR1 and CDR2 from the germline V gene are LGHNA and YSLEER. The CDR3 length is 15 residues.